This entry describes one TCR beta chain. These data belong to a study of cytomegalovirus exposure and HLA in healthy donors. 13 Jbeta primers and 60 Vbeta primers were used for the PCR. Data came from immunoSEQ multiplex PCR; TCRdb stores just in-frame clones and leaves some out. The table shows about 91,000 clones, with 64% occurring only once. CDR3 length: 15 amino acids. Germline V gene data show CDR1 as LNHDA and CDR2 as SQIVND (reference sequence). The V end lost 7 bases, the J end lost 1 base, and 16 bases lay between the germline ends. This chain links TRBV19 with TRBJ1-1; TRBD1 is a possible D gene (5 bases). This TCR derives from a human donor in good health. The sequencing input was PBMCs. The CDR3 coding sequence is TGTGCCAGTATGAAAAGATCAGGGCGGAACACTGAAGCTTTCTTT. Its translation: CASMKRSGRNTEAFF.